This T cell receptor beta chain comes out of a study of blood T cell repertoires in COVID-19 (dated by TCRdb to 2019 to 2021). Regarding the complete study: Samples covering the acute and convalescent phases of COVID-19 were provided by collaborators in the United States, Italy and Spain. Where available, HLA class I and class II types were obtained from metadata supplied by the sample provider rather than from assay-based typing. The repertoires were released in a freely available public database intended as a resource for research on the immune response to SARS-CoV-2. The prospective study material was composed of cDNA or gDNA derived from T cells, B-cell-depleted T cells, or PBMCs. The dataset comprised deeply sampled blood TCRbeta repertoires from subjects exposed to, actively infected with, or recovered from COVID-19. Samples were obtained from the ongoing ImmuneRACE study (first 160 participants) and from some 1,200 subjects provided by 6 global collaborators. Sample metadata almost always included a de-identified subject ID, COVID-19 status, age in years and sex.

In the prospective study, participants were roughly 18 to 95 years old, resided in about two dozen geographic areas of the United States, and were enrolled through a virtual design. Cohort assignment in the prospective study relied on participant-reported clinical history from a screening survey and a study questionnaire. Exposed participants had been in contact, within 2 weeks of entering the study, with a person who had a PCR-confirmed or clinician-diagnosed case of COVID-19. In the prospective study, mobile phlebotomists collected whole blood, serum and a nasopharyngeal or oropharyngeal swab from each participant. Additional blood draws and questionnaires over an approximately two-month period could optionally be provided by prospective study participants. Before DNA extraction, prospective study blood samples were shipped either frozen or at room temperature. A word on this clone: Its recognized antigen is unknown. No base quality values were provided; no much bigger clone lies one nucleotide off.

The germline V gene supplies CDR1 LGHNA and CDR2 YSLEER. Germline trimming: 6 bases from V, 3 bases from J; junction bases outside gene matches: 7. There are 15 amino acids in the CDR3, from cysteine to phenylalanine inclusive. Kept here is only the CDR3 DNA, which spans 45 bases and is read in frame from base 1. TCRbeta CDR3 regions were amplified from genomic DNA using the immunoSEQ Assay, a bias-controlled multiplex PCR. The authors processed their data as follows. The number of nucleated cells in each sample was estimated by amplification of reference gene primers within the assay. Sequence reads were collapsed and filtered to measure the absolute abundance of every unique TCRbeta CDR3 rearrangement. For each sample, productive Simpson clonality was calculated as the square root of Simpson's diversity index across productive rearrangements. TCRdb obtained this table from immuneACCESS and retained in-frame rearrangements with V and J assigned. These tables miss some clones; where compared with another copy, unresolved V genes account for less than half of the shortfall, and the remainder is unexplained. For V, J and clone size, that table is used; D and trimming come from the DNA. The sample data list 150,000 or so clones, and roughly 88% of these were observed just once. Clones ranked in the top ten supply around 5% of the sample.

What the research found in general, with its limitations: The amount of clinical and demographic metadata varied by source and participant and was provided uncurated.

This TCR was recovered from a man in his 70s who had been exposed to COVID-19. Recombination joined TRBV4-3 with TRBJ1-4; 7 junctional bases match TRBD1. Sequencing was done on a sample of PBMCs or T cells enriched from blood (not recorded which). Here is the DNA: TGCGCCAGCAGGAAAACAGGGGACCCTAATGAAAAACTGTTTTTT. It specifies CASRKTGDPNEKLFF.